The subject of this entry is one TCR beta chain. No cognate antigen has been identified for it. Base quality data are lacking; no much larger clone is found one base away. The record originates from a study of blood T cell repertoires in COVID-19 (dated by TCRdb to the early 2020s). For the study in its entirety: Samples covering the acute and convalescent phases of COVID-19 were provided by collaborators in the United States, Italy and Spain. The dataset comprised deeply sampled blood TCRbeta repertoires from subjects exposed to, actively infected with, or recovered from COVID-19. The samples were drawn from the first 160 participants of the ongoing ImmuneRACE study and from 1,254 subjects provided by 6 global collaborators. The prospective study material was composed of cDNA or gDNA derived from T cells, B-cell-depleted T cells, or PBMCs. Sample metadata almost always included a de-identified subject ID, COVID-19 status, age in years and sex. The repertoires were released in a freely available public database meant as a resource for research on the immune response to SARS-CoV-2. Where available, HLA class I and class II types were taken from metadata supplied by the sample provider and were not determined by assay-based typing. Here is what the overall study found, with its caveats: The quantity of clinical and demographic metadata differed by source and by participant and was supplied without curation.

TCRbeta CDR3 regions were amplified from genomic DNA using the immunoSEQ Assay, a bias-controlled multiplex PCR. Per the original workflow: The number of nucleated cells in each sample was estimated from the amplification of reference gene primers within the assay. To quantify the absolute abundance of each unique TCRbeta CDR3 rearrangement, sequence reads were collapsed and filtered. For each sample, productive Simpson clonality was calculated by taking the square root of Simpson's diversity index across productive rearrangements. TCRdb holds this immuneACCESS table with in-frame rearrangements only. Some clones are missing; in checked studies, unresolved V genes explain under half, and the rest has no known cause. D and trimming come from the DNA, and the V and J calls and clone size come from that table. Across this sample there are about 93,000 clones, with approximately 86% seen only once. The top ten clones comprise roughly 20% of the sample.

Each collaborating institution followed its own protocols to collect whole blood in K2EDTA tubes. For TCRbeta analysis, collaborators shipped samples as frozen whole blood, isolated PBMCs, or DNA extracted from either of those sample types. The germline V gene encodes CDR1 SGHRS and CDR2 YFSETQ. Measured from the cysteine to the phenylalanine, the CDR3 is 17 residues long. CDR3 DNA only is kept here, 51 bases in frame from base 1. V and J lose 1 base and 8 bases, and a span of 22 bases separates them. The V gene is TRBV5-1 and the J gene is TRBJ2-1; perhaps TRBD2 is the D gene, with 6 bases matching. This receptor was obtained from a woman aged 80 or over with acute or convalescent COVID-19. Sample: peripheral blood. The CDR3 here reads CASSLPVLSSAMDEQFF. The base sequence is TGCGCCAGCAGCTTGCCGGTTCTCTCTAGCGCAATGGATGAGCAGTTCTTC. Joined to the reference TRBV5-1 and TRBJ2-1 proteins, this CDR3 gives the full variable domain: KAGVTQTPRYLIKTRGQQVTLSCSPISGHRSVSWYQQTPGQGLQFLFEYFSETQRNKGNFPGRFSGRQFSNSRSEMNVSTLELGDSALYLCASSLPVLSSAMDEQFFGPGTRLTVL.